The 18 T cell receptor beta chains presented below share a single source sample, sequenced in a study of regulatory T cells in long-lasting Graves disease. Documented time point: persistent/refractory GD, antithyroid drugs over 5 years with positive TRAb. PBMC RNA served as the TCR library source. Relying on iRepertoire HTBI primers and Arm-PCR of CDR3 regions, the team built TCR beta libraries. TCRdb processed the multiplex PCR reads anew with MiXCR; each CDR3 protein has one entry. The table shows 400,000 to 600,000 distinct CDR3 sequences, with roughly 21% occurring only once. The sequences come from peripheral blood mononuclear cells (PBMCs), collected when the disease was refractory, from a patient treated with antithyroid drugs. The receptors stem from a female donor with Graves disease.

This clonotype was observed at least ten times. As DNA, the CDR3 is TGTGCCAGCAGCTTATCAGGGGCTGGAGGCACTGAAGCTTTCTTT. It translates to CASSLSGAGGTEAFF. V usage is TRBV11-3 and J usage is TRBJ1-1; maybe TRBD1 (6 bases). The CDR3 has 15 amino acids. Germline-derived CDR1 and CDR2 are SGHNT and YENEEA. V was trimmed by 2 bases and J by 4 bases, leaving 14 bases between them.

The CDR3 loop is CASSPGWDYNSPLHF. The CDR3 nucleotides are TGTGCCAGCAGCCCTGGGTGGGACTACAATTCACCCCTCCACTTT. The chain recombines TRBV7-6 with TRBJ1-6, with D perhaps matching TRBD1 (5 bases). Germline V gene lookup returns CDR1 SGHVS and CDR2 FNYEAQ. Trimming pared 5 bases from V and 7 bases from J, leaving 15 bases between. This CDR3 has 15 residues.

This clonotype occurred many times. The chain joins TRBV7-2 to TRBJ2-5; 10 nucleotides line up with TRBD2. The V and J ends lost 3 bases and 3 bases, in that order; junction bases with no gene match: 13. The CDR3 has 18 residues. Per germline, CDR1 SGHTA and CDR2 FQGNSA. The CDR3 region has the DNA TGTGCCAGCAGCTTGCGGGGTAGCGGGAGGACTGTGAAAGAGACCCAGTACTTC. It is translated as CASSLRGSGRTVKETQYF. Full variable domain (missing parts from reference TRBV7-2 and TRBJ2-5): GAGVSQSPSNKVTEKGKDVELRCDPISGHTALYWYRQSLGQGLEFLIYFQGNSAPDKSGLPSDRFSAERTGGSVSTLTIQRTQQEDSAVYLCASSLRGSGRTVKETQYFGPGTRLLVL.

The sample holds many counts of this clonotype. The chain carries TRBV6-5 and TRBJ2-5; no clear D. The CDR3 is 14 amino acids. Deletions cut 4 bases from V and 2 bases from J, with 11 bases between. In germline, CDR1 is MNHEY, CDR2 SVGAGI. CDR3 loop: CASSFWAAQETQYF. CDR3 DNA sequence: TGTGCCAGCAGTTTTTGGGCAGCGCAAGAGACCCAGTACTTC.

The chain uses TRBV28 and TRBJ2-4, with D uncertain. CDR3 length: 12 amino acids. The V gene lost 3 bases and the J gene lost 6 bases, with 6 bases spanning the gap. In germline, CDR1 is MDHEN, CDR2 SYDVKM. The CDR3 spells CASSFPRNIQYF. In DNA, the CDR3 is TGTGCCAGCAGTTTCCCCCGAAACATTCAGTACTTC.

The gene calls are TRBV24-1 and TRBJ2-3; D unresolved. Between the trimmed V and J ends, which lost 4 bases and 6 bases, there was a span of 10 bases. Germline CDR1 is KGHDR and CDR2 is SFDVKD. The CDR3 spans 13 residues. The CDR3 DNA reads as TGTGCCACCAGTGAGCCACTGGTGGATACGCAGTATTTT. It translates to CATSEPLVDTQYF.

Only a few counts were recorded for this clonotype. This chain connects TRBV20-1 to TRBJ1-1, with a tentative D call TRBD1 (5 bases). Germline-derived CDR1 and CDR2 are DFQATT and SNEGSKA (reference sequence). The V end was cut by 6 bases, the J end by 1 base, with 12 bases between. The CDR3 is 13 residues long. The CDR3 protein is CSAIRGANTEAFF. CDR3 sequence (DNA): TGCAGTGCCATAAGAGGGGCGAACACTGAAGCTTTCTTT.

This clonotype was seen at least ten times. The rearrangement uses TRBV27 and TRBJ2-7; 15 bases fit TRBD2. The CDR3 runs to 16 residues. Germline V gene data show CDR1 as MNHEY and CDR2 as SMNVEV (reference sequence). V lost 11 bases to trimming and J lost 5 bases; unmatched junction nucleotides: 13. CDR3 nucleotide sequence: TGTGCCGGCCACGGGACTAGCGGGGGGCTCGGACACGAGCAGTACTTC. It encodes CAGHGTSGGLGHEQYF.

V and J are TRBV20-1 and TRBJ2-5, with TRBD2 matching 11 bases. Germline V gene lookup returns CDR1 DFQATT and CDR2 SNEGSKA (reference sequence). The CDR3 covers 17 residues. With 1 base clipped from V and 5 bases from J, the junction kept 12 bases outside the gene matches. The CDR3 nucleotides read TGCAGTGCTAGAGCGGCTAGCGGGGGGCCCCTGTGGGAGACCCAGTACTTC. This translates into CSARAASGGPLWETQYF.

The V call is TRBV6-1, the J call TRBJ2-2, with TRBD1 matching 8 bases. J was trimmed by 4 bases and V by 6 bases; bases with no gene match: 13. Per germline, CDR1 MNHNS and CDR2 SASEGT. This CDR3 has 17 amino acids. The CDR3 DNA reads TGTGCCAGCAGCTCTGACAGGGGAGAATGGGGCACCGGGGAGCTGTTTTTT. It codes for CASSSDRGEWGTGELFF.

At least ten counts were recorded for this clonotype. V and J are TRBV11-2 and TRBJ1-1; possibly TRBD1 for D (5 bases). Germline CDR1 reads SGHAT; CDR2 reads FQNNGV. This CDR3 region has 15 residues. V shed 5 bases and J shed 3 bases, with 16 bases lying between them. The CDR3 DNA reads TGTGCCAGCAGCAGCTGGGTTCGAGGGGACACTGAAGCTTTCTTT. Amino acid sequence: CASSSWVRGDTEAFF.

This clonotype has at least ten counts. The rearrangement joins TRBV29-1 to TRBJ1-1, with no clear D. The CDR3 has 13 residues. Germline-derived CDR1 and CDR2 are SQVTM and ANQGSEA. V gave up 2 bases and J gave up 0 bases, with 7 bases separating them. CDR3 coding DNA: TGCAGCGTTGAACGCAGGATGAACACTGAAGCTTTCTTT. Amino acids: CSVERRMNTEAFF.

This clonotype was observed at least ten times. The rearrangement joins TRBV6-1 to TRBJ2-7; no definite D call. Trimming stripped 4 bases from V and 4 bases from J, with 14 bases between. The germline CDR1 and CDR2 sequences are MNHNS and SASEGT. This CDR3 has 14 residues. This CDR3 reads CASSVTDVGYEQYF. CDR3 nucleotides: TGTGCCAGCAGTGTCACGGACGTGGGGTACGAGCAGTACTTC.

As for this clonotype: A much larger clone lies one base from this, so it may be a read error. The V and J genes are TRBV18 and TRBJ1-4; D remains unclear. Per the germline V gene, CDR1 is KGHSH and CDR2 is LQKENI. Trimming shortened V by 3 bases and J by 8 bases, and 16 bases separated the two germline ends. The CDR3 contains 15 residues. CDR3 bases: TGTGCCAGCTCACCCAGCGTAGGCGCGGGGGAAAAACTGTTTTTT. As protein: CASSPSVGAGEKLFF.

This clonotype was seen a few times. The chain combines TRBV29-1 with TRBJ2-7; D remains unclear. The CDR3 is 12 amino acids. Germline values: CDR1 SQVTM, CDR2 ANQGSEA. Trimming left V 4 bases short and J 1 base short, with 8 bases between. The CDR3 loop reads CSVVSGSYEQYF. CDR3 bases: TGCAGCGTTGTTTCAGGTTCCTACGAGCAGTACTTC.

This clonotype was detected a few times. The V and J genes are TRBV29-1 and TRBJ2-3; D not resolved. This CDR3 region has 9 residues. Germline CDR1 SQVTM, CDR2 ANQGSEA. With 2 bases removed from V and 10 bases from J, the gap between germline ends came to 4 bases. The CDR3 coding sequence is TGCAGCGTTGAAAAGGCGCAGTATTTT. Protein sequence: CSVEKAQYF.

In this sample, this clonotype turned up a few times. An end of the junction does not agree with germline; a read error may underlie this. The rearrangement links TRBV5-4 to TRBJ2-5; D not resolved. Germline CDR1 reads SGHNT; CDR2 reads YYREEE (reference sequence). The CDR3 is made up of 13 amino acids. The CDR3 sequence is CANSPELQETQYF. For the CDR3, the DNA is TGTGCCAACAGCCCCGAGCTTCAAGAGACCCAGTACTTC.

This clonotype was detected a few times. The chain has TRBV7-2 and TRBJ2-4; D is possibly TRBD2 (6 bases). CDR3 length: 15 residues. Germline V gives CDR1 SGHTA, CDR2 FQGNSA. V was clipped by 6 bases and J by 4 bases, with 16 bases between them. In DNA form, the CDR3 reads TGTGCCAGCAGTTCTACCGGGACTCTAAAAAACATTCAGTACTTC. As protein: CASSSTGTLKNIQYF.